The T cell receptor (beta chain) under discussion was sequenced for a study of cytomegalovirus exposure and HLA in healthy donors (dated by TCRdb to about 2017). About the full investigation: The 666 repertoires of the first cohort and the 120 validation repertoires were produced on the same platform, according to a later analysis. The aim of the study was to test whether cataloging public T cell receptors could identify signatures of past pathogen exposure. The study combined high-throughput TCR immunosequencing, statistical association of individual TCRs with disease status, and machine learning to predict cytomegalovirus infection status. A separate validation cohort of roughly 130 different subjects was used in addition to the roughly 700-subject first cohort.

Unmatched junction bases come to 7, with V trimmed by 1 base and J by 5 bases. Inclusive of the bounding cysteine and phenylalanine, the CDR3 is 16 residues long. CDR3 DNA is the only sequence kept; it has 48 bases, read in frame from the first base. The germline V gene encodes CDR1 SEHNR and CDR2 FQNEAQ (reference sequence). Library method: the immunoSEQ multiplex PCR assay. The authors' pipeline ran thus. To diagnose cytomegalovirus status from the catalog of TCR beta chain sequences, a statistical classification framework was built. This immuneACCESS table, as held by TCRdb, lists in-frame sequences with V and J called but not all clones. Of the missing ones, under half trace to an unresolved V gene in checked studies; the others have no known cause. Clone size and V and J calls were adopted from that table, with D and trimming inferred from the DNA. The sample table holds almost 200,000 clones, of which around 80% were seen once. Of the sample, 0.95% to 1.5% is held by the ten largest clones.

What the research found in general, with its limitations: Of the cluster scores, roughly 95% were above 0 in a later analysis, which found that TCRs clustered in the first cohort also tended to co-occur in the 95 to 150 validation repertoires. The classifier was reported to diagnose cytomegalovirus status with high specificity and sensitivity in both the original cohort and the validation cohort. According to the authors, the approach could potentially be generalized to other disease states and immunological phenotypes. The study listed 164 TCR beta chains as associated with cytomegalovirus. In vitro tests confirmed that a few of the cytomegalovirus-associated TCR beta chains recognize cytomegalovirus antigens. Most TCR sequences were seen in very few donors, while some public TCRs were found in many individuals. A later analysis lacked HLA typing for the validation cohort, so it scored co-occurrence in that cohort across all 110 or so repertoires.

Separate from the roughly 700-subject first cohort, the validation cohort of 120 subjects was the group to which the donors belonged. With respect to this clone: This receptor's antigen is unknown. No quality values exist for individual bases; no much larger clone is one base distant.

The rearranged segments are TRBV7-9 and TRBJ1-1; 10 junctional bases match TRBD1. The sequenced material came from PBMCs. This TCR was recovered from a young woman in good health and CMV-seronegative. The nucleotides are TGTGCCAGCAGCTTAGACCCGGGACAGGGGTTGACTGAAGCTTTCTTT. It specifies CASSLDPGQGLTEAFF.